This T cell receptor (beta chain) is from a study of response to subunit inactivated influenza vaccine (dated by TCRdb to 2016 to 2019). Broadly, across the study: Deep quantitative T cell receptor repertoire profiling was used in the study to track responses to a trivalent subunit inactivated influenza vaccine.

Here is what the overall study found, with its caveats: The authors suggested that each seasonal influenza vaccination may recruit only a limited number of new T cells.

This clonotype was picked up a small number of times. Its antigen is not yet known. No much larger clonotype is one base removed from it; base qualities were not supplied. The library was made by RT-PCR. The sequencer listed for this sample is Illumina HiSeq 2500. TCRdb itself trimmed the public reads at Q25 with fastp, ran MiXCR and retained productive beta chains. CDR3 protein duplicates are merged, each entry listing the most common genes and DNA. This sample comprises 500,000 to 600,000 distinct CDR3 sequences, around 15% of them detected only once. Around 10% of the sample is taken by the ten largest. Trimming at the junction amounts to 4 bases on V and 7 bases on J, and the germline ends lie 5 bases apart. Inclusive of the bounding cysteine and phenylalanine, the CDR3 is 12 residues long. CDR3 DNA is the only sequence kept; it has 36 bases, read in frame from the first base. CDR1 is given as SEHNR and CDR2 as FQNEAQ, both from the germline V gene (reference sequence).

The sequenced sample was PBMCs from blood, obtained less than 13 days after vaccination. This TCR was sampled from a man between 50 and 59 years old who received an inactivated influenza vaccine. Donor details come from another sample of the same person, matched by shared clones. The chain joins TRBV7-9 to TRBJ1-6; the D gene identity is not certain. In nucleotides, the sequence is TGTGCCAGCAGCTCCGTAAATTCACCCCTCCACTTT. It specifies CASSSVNSPLHF.